This entry is about one T cell receptor (beta chain). Its specificity is unknown. Other DNA sequences in this sample translate to the same CDR3. Assay used: immunoSEQ multiplex PCR; TCRdb lists only in-frame clones, some missing. The sample has 45,000 to 55,000 clones, 87% seen once. The data are from a study of OX40 agonist ivuxolimab in advanced cancers. On the study more broadly: A history of anti-PD-1, anti-PD-L1 or anti-CTLA-4 therapy was acceptable, and more than 30% had some. Two patients with cutaneous melanoma and one with hepatocellular carcinoma, three in total, showed partial responses.

The V gene's germline CDR1 is LNHNV and CDR2 YYDKDF (reference sequence). This CDR3 comprises 14 residues. Unmatched junction bases numbered 3, after V lost 5 bases and J lost 0 bases. Study-wide findings and caveats: Antigen specificity was not determined for the expanded peripheral T cells.

The input for sequencing was CD4+ or CD8+ T cells sorted from blood, taken in a trial of the OX40 agonist ivuxolimab. The chain has TRBV15 and TRBJ2-7; 8 positions agree with TRBD2. The clonotype comes from an adult with an advanced solid tumor such as melanoma, head and neck, liver or kidney cancer. Written as DNA, the CDR3 is TGTGCCACCAGCGGCGGGAGGAGCTCCTACGAGCAGTACTTC. Amino acid sequence: CATSGGRSSYEQYF.